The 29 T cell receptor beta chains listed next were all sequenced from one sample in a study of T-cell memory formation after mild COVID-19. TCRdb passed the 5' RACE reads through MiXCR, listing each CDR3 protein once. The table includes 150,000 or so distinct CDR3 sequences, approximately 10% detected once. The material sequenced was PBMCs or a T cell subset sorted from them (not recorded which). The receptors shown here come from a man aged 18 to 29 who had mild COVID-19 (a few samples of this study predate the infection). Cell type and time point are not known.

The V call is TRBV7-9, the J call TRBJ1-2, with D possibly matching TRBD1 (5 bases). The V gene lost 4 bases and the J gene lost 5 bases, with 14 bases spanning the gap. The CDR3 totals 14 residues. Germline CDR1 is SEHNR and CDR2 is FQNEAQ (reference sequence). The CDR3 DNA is TGTGCCAGCAGCTCTTCAGCGCAGGGATATGGCTACACCTTC. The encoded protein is CASSSSAQGYGYTF.

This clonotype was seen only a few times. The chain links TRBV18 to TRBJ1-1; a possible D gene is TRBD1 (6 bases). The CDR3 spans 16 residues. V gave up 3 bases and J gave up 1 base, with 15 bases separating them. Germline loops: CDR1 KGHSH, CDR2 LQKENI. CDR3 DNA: TGTGCCAGCTCACCGGTGTCAGGGGTAGAGAACACTGAAGCTTTCTTT. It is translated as CASSPVSGVENTEAFF.

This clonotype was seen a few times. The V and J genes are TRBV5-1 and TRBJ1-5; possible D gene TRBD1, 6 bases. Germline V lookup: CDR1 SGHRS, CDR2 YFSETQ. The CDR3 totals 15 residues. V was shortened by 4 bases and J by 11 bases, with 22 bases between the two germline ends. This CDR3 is CASSPQAGEGGTQHF. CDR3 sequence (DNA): TGCGCCAGCAGCCCCCAGGCCGGGGAGGGGGGAACCCAGCATTTT.

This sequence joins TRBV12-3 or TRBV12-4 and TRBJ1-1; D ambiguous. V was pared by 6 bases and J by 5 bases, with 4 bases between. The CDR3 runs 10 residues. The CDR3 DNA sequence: TGTGCCAGCAGAAGTACTGAAGCTTTCTTT. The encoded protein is CASRSTEAFF.

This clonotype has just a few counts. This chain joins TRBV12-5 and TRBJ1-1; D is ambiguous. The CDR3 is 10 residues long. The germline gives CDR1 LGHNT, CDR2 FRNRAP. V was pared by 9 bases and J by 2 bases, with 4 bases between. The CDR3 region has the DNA TGTGCTAGGGACAACACTGAAGCTTTCTTT. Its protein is CARDNTEAFF.

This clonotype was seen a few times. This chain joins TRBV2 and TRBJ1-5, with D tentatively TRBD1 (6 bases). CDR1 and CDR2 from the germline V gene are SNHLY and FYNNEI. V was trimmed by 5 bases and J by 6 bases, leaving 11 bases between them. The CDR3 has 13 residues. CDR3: CASSSQGPQPQHF. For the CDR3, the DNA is TGTGCCAGCAGTTCACAGGGACCTCAGCCCCAGCATTTT.

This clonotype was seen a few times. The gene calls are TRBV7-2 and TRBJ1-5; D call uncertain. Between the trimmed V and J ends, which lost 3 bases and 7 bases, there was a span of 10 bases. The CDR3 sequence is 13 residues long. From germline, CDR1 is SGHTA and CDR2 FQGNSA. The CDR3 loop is CASSFTVWQPQHF. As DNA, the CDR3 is TGTGCCAGCAGCTTCACGGTTTGGCAGCCCCAGCATTTT.

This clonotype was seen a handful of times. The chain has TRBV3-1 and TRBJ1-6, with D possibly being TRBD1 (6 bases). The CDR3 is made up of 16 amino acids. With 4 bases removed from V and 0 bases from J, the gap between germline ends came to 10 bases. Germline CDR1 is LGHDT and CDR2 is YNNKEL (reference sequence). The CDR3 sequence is CASSRTESSYNSPLHF. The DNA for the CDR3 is TGTGCCAGCAGCCGGACAGAAAGCTCCTATAATTCACCCCTCCACTTT.

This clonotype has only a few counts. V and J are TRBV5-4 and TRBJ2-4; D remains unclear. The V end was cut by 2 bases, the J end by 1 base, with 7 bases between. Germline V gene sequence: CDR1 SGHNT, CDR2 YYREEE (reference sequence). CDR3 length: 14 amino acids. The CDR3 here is CASSFFGAKNIQYF. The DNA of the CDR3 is TGTGCCAGCAGCTTTTTTGGGGCCAAAAACATTCAGTACTTC.

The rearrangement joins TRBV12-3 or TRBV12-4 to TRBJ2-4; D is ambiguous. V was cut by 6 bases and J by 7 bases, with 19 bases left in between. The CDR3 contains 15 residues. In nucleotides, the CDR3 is TGTGCCAGCAGCCCTAACCGGGCCGAAGGGAACATTCAGTACTTC. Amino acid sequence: CASSPNRAEGNIQYF.

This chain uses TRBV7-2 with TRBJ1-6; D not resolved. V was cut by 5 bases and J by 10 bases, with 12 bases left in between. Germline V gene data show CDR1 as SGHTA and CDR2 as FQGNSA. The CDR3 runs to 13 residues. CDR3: CASSPGWGSPLHF. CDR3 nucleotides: TGTGCCAGCAGCCCCGGTTGGGGATCACCCCTCCACTTT.

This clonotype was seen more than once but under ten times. The CDR3 loop reads CASSQDWGGTLTDTQYF. In DNA form, the CDR3 reads TGCGCCAGCAGCCAAGATTGGGGGGGGACCCTCACAGATACGCAGTATTTT. The rearrangement uses TRBV4-1 and TRBJ2-3; 7 nucleotides match TRBD2. CDR1 is MGHRA, CDR2 YSYEKL, per germline. CDR3 size: 17 residues. V shed 0 bases, J shed 2 bases, and the junction held 8 bases outside the gene matches.

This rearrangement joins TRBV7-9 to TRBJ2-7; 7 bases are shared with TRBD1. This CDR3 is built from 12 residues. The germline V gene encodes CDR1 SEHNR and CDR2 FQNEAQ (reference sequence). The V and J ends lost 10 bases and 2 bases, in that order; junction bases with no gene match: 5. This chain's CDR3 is CATWTGAYEQYF. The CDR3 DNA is TGTGCCACGTGGACAGGCGCCTACGAGCAGTACTTC.

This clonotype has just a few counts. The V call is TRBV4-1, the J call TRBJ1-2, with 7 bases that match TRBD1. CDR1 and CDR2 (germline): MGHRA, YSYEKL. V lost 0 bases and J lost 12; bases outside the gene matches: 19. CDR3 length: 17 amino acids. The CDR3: CASSQESTGVVRVFHTF. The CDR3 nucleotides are TGCGCCAGCAGCCAAGAGTCCACAGGGGTGGTTCGGGTATTCCACACCTTC.

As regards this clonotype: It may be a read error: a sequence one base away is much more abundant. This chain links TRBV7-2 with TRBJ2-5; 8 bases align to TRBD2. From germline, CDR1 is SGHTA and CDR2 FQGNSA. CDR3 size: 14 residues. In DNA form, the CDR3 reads TGTGCCAGCAGCTTCCAATCGGGACTAGAGACCAAGTACTTC. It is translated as CASSFQSGLETKYF.

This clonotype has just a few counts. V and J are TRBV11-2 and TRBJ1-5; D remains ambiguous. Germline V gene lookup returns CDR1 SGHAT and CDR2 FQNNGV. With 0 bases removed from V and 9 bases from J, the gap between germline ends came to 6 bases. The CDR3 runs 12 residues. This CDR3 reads CASSLDVGPQHF. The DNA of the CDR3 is TGTGCCAGCAGCTTAGATGTGGGGCCCCAGCATTTT.

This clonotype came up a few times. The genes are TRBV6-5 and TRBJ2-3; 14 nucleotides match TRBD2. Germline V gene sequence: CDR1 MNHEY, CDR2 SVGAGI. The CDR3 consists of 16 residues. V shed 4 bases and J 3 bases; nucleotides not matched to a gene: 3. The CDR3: CASSLTSGGETDTQYF. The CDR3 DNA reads TGTGCCAGCAGTTTGACTAGCGGGGGGGAAACAGATACGCAGTATTTT.

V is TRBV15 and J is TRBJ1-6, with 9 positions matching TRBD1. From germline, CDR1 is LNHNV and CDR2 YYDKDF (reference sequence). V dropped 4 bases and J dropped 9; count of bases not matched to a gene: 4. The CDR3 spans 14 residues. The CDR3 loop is CATSMGQGTSPLHF. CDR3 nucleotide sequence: TGTGCCACCAGCATGGGACAGGGTACTTCACCCCTCCACTTT.

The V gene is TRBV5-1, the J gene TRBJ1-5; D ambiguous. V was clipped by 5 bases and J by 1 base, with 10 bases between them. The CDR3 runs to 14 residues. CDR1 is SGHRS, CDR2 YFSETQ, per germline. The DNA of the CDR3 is TGCGCCAGCAGACCCGACCCCAGCAATCAGCCCCAGCATTTT. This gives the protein CASRPDPSNQPQHF.

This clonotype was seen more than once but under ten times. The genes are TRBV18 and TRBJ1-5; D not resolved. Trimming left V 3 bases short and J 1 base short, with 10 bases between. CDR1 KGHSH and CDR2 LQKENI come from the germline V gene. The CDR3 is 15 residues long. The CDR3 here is CASSPVGRSNQPQHF. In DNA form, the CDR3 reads TGTGCCAGCTCACCGGTCGGGCGGAGCAATCAGCCCCAGCATTTT.

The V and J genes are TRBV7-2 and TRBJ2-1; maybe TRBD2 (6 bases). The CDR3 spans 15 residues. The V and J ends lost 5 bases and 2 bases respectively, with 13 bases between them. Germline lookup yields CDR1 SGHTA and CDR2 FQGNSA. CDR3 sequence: CASSPLSGAYNEQFF. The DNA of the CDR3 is TGTGCCAGCAGCCCCCTGTCGGGGGCCTACAATGAGCAGTTCTTC.

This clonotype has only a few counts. CDR3 nucleotide sequence: TGTGCCACCAGTGATCCCACCCCGGACGGTTTCCAAGAGACCCAGTACTTC. Protein product: CATSDPTPDGFQETQYF. This chain joins TRBV24-1 and TRBJ2-5; D unclear. The V gene lost 3 bases and the J gene lost 1 base, with 17 bases spanning the gap. Looked up from germline, CDR1 is KGHDR and CDR2 is SFDVKD. The CDR3 covers 17 residues.

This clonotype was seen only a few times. The CDR3 region is CATSDALGQSYNEQFF. The DNA of the CDR3 is TGTGCCACCAGTGATGCCCTAGGACAGAGCTACAATGAGCAGTTCTTC. The chain uses TRBV24-1 and TRBJ2-1; TRBD1 might be the D (6 bases). CDR3 length equals 16 residues. V lost 3 bases and J 3 bases, leaving 14 bases between the germline ends. Looked up from germline, CDR1 is KGHDR and CDR2 is SFDVKD.

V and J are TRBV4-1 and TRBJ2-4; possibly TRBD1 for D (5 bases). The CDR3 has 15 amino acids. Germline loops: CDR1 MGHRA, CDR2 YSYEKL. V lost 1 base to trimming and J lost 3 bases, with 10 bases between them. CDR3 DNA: TGCGCCAGCAGCCAAGGGAGACAGCGCAAAAACATTCAGTACTTC. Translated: CASSQGRQRKNIQYF.

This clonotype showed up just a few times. The CDR3 DNA reads TGCGCCAGCAGCACCCGACTAGCGGGCAATGAGCAGTTCTTC. Amino acid sequence: CASSTRLAGNEQFF. The J gene is TRBJ2-1, the V gene TRBV5-1, with 10 bases that match TRBD2. The J segment lost 6 bases and the V segment lost 4 bases, leaving 4 bases of the junction unmatched. This CDR3 spans 14 amino acids. The germline CDR1 and CDR2 sequences are SGHRS and YFSETQ.

The CDR3 loop reads CASSLEIAGGQAFF. DNA for the CDR3: TGTGCCAGCAGCTTAGAGATTGCAGGGGGCCAAGCTTTCTTT. The genes are TRBV7-6 and TRBJ1-1; the match to TRBD1 covers 8 bases. Germline V CDR1 and CDR2: SGHVS, FNYEAQ. This CDR3 is 14 amino acids long. V dropped 1 base and J dropped 9; count of bases not matched to a gene: 7.

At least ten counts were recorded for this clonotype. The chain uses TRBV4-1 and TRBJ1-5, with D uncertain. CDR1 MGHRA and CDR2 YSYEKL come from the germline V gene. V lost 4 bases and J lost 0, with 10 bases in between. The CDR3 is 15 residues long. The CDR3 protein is CASSPQEYSNQPQHF. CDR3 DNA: TGCGCCAGCAGCCCGCAGGAGTATAGCAATCAGCCCCAGCATTTT.

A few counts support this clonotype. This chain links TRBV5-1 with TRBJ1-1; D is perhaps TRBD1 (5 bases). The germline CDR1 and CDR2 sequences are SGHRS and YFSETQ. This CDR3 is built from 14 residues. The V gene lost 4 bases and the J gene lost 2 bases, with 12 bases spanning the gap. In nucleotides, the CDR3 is TGCGCCAGCAGCGAGACAGCTTCCAACACTGAAGCTTTCTTT. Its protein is CASSETASNTEAFF.

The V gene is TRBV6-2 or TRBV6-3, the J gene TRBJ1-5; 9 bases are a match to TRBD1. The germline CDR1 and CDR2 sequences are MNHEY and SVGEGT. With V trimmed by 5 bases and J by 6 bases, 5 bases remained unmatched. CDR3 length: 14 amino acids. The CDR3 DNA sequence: TGTGCCAGCAGTCTCGGGACAGGGATTCAGCCCCAGCATTTT. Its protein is CASSLGTGIQPQHF.